Listed below are T cell receptor beta chains from one sample, sequenced in a study of radiotherapy plus CTLA-4 blockade in lung cancer. Using immunoSEQ multiplex PCR, the repertoire was profiled, and TCRdb retains in-frame clones only, with some absent. The data hold 60,000 or so clones, with over 70% observed a single time. The sequencing used peripheral blood, collected from a patient treated with radiotherapy plus ipilimumab. These receptors originate from a human donor with non-small cell lung cancer who had a partial response to radiotherapy plus ipilimumab. CDR3s include the opening cysteine and the closing phenylalanine or tryptophan. A D gene is named only where the DNA matches it firmly. Expanded clones get a size class; other rows say once, few or many, or leave the size out.

D | size | J | V | CDR3 | DNA
TRBD1 | . | TRBJ1-2 | TRBV18 | CASSPGTDGYTF | TGTGCCAGCTCACCGGGGACAGACGGCTACACCTTC
TRBD1 | . | TRBJ2-1 | TRBV4-3 | CASSQGDRDGEQFF | TGCGCCAGCAGCCAAGGGGACAGGGATGGTGAGCAGTTCTTC
TRBD1 | . | TRBJ1-2 | TRBV19 | CASSKTGGGNYGYTF | TGTGCCAGTAGTAAAACAGGGGGCGGTAACTATGGCTACACCTTC
TRBD2 | . | TRBJ2-5 | TRBV9 | CASSVGTSGVETQYF | TGTGCCAGCAGCGTAGGGACTAGCGGGGTAGAGACCCAGTACTTC
TRBD1 | once | TRBJ1-1 | TRBV5-1 | CASSSTGQGAEAFF | TGCGCCAGCAGCTCAACGGGACAGGGTGCTGAAGCTTTCTTT
TRBD1 | . | TRBJ1-4 | TRBV9 | CASSRFTGDEKLFF | TGTGCCAGCAGTCGGTTTACAGGGGATGAAAAACTGTTTTTT
. | few | TRBJ2-3 | TRBV7-9 | CASSPRDTTDTQYF | TGTGCCAGCAGCCCTCGGGACACCACAGATACGCAGTATTTT
TRBD2 | . | TRBJ2-5 | TRBV5-8 | CASSTGLAVQETQYF | TGTGCCAGCAGTACGGGACTAGCGGTACAAGAGACCCAGTACTTC
. | once | TRBJ2-5 | TRBV19 | CASSMGLNQETQYF | TGTGCCAGTAGTATGGGACTTAACCAAGAGACCCAGTACTTC
. | few | TRBJ2-5 | TRBV6-5 | CASSPSGGETQYF | TGTGCCAGCAGTCCCAGTGGGGGGGAGACCCAGTACTTC
TRBD2 | once | TRBJ2-3 | TRBV7-6 | CASSPGTSGGLSTDTQYF | TGTGCCAGCAGCCCTGGGACTAGCGGGGGCCTTAGCACAGATACGCAGTATTTT
. | . | TRBJ2-1 | TRBV7-2 | CASTLRGADYNEQFF | TGTGCCAGCACCCTCAGGGGGGCGGATTACAATGAGCAGTTCTTC
. | few | TRBJ2-3 | TRBV9 | CASSVSGTSTDTQYF | TGTGCCAGCAGCGTAAGTGGGACTAGCACAGATACGCAGTATTTT
. | . | TRBJ1-2 | TRBV30 | CASKSGGPGYTF | TGTGCCTCCAAGAGCGGGGGGCCTGGCTACACCTTC
TRBD1 | . | TRBJ2-2 | TRBV25-1 | CASSESGQIWTGELFF | TGTGCCAGCAGTGAATCGGGACAGATATGGACCGGGGAGCTGTTTTTT
TRBD2 | . | TRBJ2-2 | TRBV15 | CATSSKAGGQRTGELFF | TGTGCCACCAGCAGTAAAGCGGGGGGGCAACGGACCGGGGAGCTGTTTTTT
TRBD1 | . | TRBJ1-6 | TRBV27 | CASSTLGQGDNSPLHF | TGTGCCAGCAGTACCCTCGGACAGGGCGATAATTCACCCCTCCACTTT
. | few | TRBJ2-1 | TRBV15 | CATSRTRVDNEQFF | TGTGCCACCAGCAGAACCAGGGTTGACAATGAGCAGTTCTTC
. | . | TRBJ2-7 | TRBV5-1 | CASSVDSWIYEQYF | TGCGCCAGCAGCGTGGACAGCTGGATCTACGAGCAGTACTTC
TRBD1 | . | TRBJ1-1 | TRBV27 | CASSLYAPWTGRNTEAFF | TGTGCCAGCAGTTTATACGCCCCATGGACAGGGAGGAACACTGAAGCTTTCTTT
. | few | TRBJ1-2 | TRBV6-1 | CASSIDRNYGYTF | TGTGCCAGCAGTATAGACAGGAACTATGGCTACACCTTC
TRBD1 | . | TRBJ1-4 | TRBV4-1 | CASRRDRGIEKLFF | TGCGCCAGCAGACGGGACAGAGGGATAGAAAAACTGTTTTTT
. | . | TRBJ2-7 | TRBV4-1 | CASSQDGGSSYEQYF | TGCGCCAGCAGCCAAGATGGCGGCAGCTCCTACGAGCAGTACTTC
. | . | TRBJ2-7 | TRBV5-6 | CASSPLRRNYEQYF | TGTGCCAGCAGCCCCCTCCGTCGTAACTACGAGCAGTACTTC
. | . | TRBJ1-1 | TRBV5-4 | CASSLDRGSMNTEAFF | TGTGCCAGCAGCTTGGACCGGGGGTCCATGAACACTGAAGCTTTCTTT
TRBD1 | . | TRBJ2-3 | TRBV4-3 | CASSQESTGGADTQYF | TGCGCCAGCAGCCAAGAATCGACAGGGGGCGCAGATACGCAGTATTTT
TRBD1 | . | TRBJ2-4 | TRBV27 | CASSLSTGAQGIQYF | TGTGCCAGCAGTTTATCGACAGGGGCCCAGGGCATTCAGTACTTC
. | . | TRBJ2-2 | TRBV4-1 | CASSRAGDRGSTGELFF | TGCGCCAGCAGCCGAGCTGGGGATAGGGGAAGCACCGGGGAGCTGTTTTTT
. | few | TRBJ1-4 | TRBV19 | CASSTNRDGNEKLFF | TGTGCCAGTAGTACCAACAGGGATGGTAATGAAAAACTGTTTTTT
. | . | TRBJ2-3 | TRBV7-6 | CASSAGGGPGGTDTQYF | TGTGCCAGCAGCGCTGGGGGGGGCCCGGGGGGCACAGATACGCAGTATTTT
. | . | TRBJ1-2 | TRBV6-1 | CASTAWGSGGYTF | TGTGCCAGCACCGCTTGGGGCAGTGGGGGCTACACCTTC
. | . | TRBJ2-7 | TRBV9 | CASSGGYPYEQYF | TGTGCCAGCAGCGGGGGCTACCCCTACGAGCAGTACTTC
. | . | TRBJ2-1 | TRBV7-6 | CASSLAVGVNEQFF | TGTGCCAGCAGCTTAGCGGTAGGGGTCAATGAGCAGTTCTTC
. | . | TRBJ1-3 | TRBV7-8 | CASMSVAPGWGNTIYF | TGTGCCAGCATGTCAGTGGCCCCGGGGTGGGGAAACACCATATATTTT
. | . | TRBJ1-6 | TRBV19 | CASSAEIQGTLYNSPLHF | TGTGCCAGTAGTGCCGAAATACAGGGAACCCTCTATAATTCACCCCTCCACTTT
. | . | TRBJ1-1 | TRBV6-5 | CASSPGYTEAFF | TGTGCCAGCAGTCCAGGGTACACTGAAGCTTTCTTT
. | . | TRBJ2-3 | TRBV2 | CASKGADTDTQYF | TGTGCCAGCAAGGGAGCGGACACAGATACGCAGTATTTT
. | . | TRBJ2-7 | TRBV6-1 | CASKSTGSYEQYF | TGTGCCAGCAAATCGACAGGATCCTACGAGCAGTACTTC
TRBD1 | . | TRBJ1-1 | TRBV6-5 | CASSIAGTGNTEAFF | TGTGCCAGCAGTATTGCCGGGACAGGGAACACTGAAGCTTTCTTT
. | once | TRBJ2-7 | TRBV10-3 | CAIRERQAYEQYF | TGTGCCATCAGGGAAAGACAGGCCTACGAGCAGTACTTC
. | . | TRBJ2-1 | TRBV27 | CASSHDFSSYNEQFF | TGTGCCAGCAGTCATGACTTTAGCTCCTACAATGAGCAGTTCTTC
. | . | TRBJ1-1 | TRBV5-1 | CASSWGLTAPNTEAFF | TGCGCCAGCAGCTGGGGACTGACAGCGCCTAACACTGAAGCTTTCTTT
. | once | TRBJ2-1 | TRBV28 | CASSFGTPYNEQFF | TGTGCCAGCAGTTTCGGGACTCCGTACAATGAGCAGTTCTTC
TRBD1 | . | TRBJ2-1 | TRBV7-9 | CASSWTGGDYNEQFF | TGTGCCAGCAGCTGGACAGGGGGCGACTACAATGAGCAGTTCTTC
TRBD1 | . | TRBJ2-5 | TRBV5-4 | CASSFDRGGLKETQYF | TGTGCCAGCAGCTTCGACAGGGGCGGTTTAAAAGAGACCCAGTACTTC
. | . | TRBJ2-3 | TRBV4-3 | CASSPSGGSDTQYF | TGCGCCAGCAGCCCGTCGGGTGGATCAGATACGCAGTATTTT
TRBD1 | . | TRBJ2-7 | TRBV10-3 | CAISVSGQGSYEQYF | TGTGCCATCAGTGTCTCGGGACAGGGATCCTACGAGCAGTACTTC
. | . | TRBJ2-3 | TRBV14 | CASSQVGGIVTDTQYF | TGTGCCAGCAGCCAAGTCGGGGGTATCGTCACAGATACGCAGTATTTT
. | . | TRBJ1-1 | TRBV5-1 | CASSLPDRLVTEAFF | TGCGCCAGCAGCTTGCCCGACAGGTTAGTCACTGAAGCTTTCTTT
TRBD1 | . | TRBJ1-4 | TRBV7-9 | CASSSGTGGEKLFF | TGTGCCAGCAGCTCCGGGACAGGAGGTGAAAAACTGTTTTTT
TRBD1 | once | TRBJ2-7 | TRBV7-6 | CASQQGATSYEQYF | TGTGCCAGTCAACAGGGGGCTACCTCCTACGAGCAGTACTTC
. | . | TRBJ2-7 | TRBV11-2 | CASSWGVPDYEQYF | TGTGCCAGCAGCTGGGGAGTTCCGGACTACGAGCAGTACTTC
TRBD1 | . | TRBJ2-2 | TRBV7-6 | CASSRGTGVAGELFF | TGTGCCAGCAGCCGTGGGACAGGGGTTGCCGGGGAGCTGTTTTTT
. | . | TRBJ2-5 | TRBV7-8 | CASSPGDQETQYF | TGTGCCAGCAGCCCGGGGGACCAAGAGACCCAGTACTTC
TRBD2 | . | TRBJ2-3 | TRBV5-4 | CASRPQLAGGVITDTQYF | TGTGCCAGCAGACCACAACTAGCGGGGGGCGTAATCACAGATACGCAGTATTTT
TRBD2 | . | TRBJ2-1 | TRBV7-8 | CASSLRSGGANEQFF | TGTGCCAGCAGCTTAAGGAGCGGGGGGGCTAACGAGCAGTTCTTC
. | . | TRBJ1-1 | TRBV28 | CASSLEAATNTEAFF | TGTGCCAGCAGTTTAGAGGCGGCAACGAACACTGAAGCTTTCTTT
. | . | TRBJ2-3 | TRBV2 | CASRGDTYTDTQYF | TGTGCCAGCAGGGGGGACACTTACACAGATACGCAGTATTTT
. | . | TRBJ2-2 | TRBV9 | CASSVVVAGDPGELFF | TGTGCCAGCAGCGTAGTCGTGGCAGGGGATCCCGGGGAGCTGTTTTTT
. | . | TRBJ2-7 | TRBV9 | CASSVGGSNAYEQYF | TGTGCCAGCAGCGTAGGAGGTTCGAACGCCTACGAGCAGTACTTC